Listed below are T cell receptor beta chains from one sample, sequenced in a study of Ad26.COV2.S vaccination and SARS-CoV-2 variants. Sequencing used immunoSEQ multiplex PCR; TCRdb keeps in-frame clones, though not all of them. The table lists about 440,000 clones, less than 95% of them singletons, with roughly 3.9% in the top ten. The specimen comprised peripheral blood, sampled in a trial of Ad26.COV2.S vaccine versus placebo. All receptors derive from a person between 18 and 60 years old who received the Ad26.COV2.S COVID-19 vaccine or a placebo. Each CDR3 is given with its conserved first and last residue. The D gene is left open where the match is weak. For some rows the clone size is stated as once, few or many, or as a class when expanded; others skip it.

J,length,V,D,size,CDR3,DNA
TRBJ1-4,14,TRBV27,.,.,CASSQTQTNEKLFF,TGTGCCAGCAGCCAGACACAAACTAATGAAAAACTGTTTTTT
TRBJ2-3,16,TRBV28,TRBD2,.,CASGPLAGGVGDTQYF,TGTGCCAGCGGACCTCTAGCGGGAGGCGTCGGGGATACGCAGTATTTT
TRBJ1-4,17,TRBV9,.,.,CASSVGTVGGTNEKLFF,TGTGCCAGCAGCGTAGGAACCGTTGGTGGGACTAATGAAAAACTGTTTTTT
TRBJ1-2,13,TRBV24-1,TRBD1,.,CATSDQTGDGYTF,TGTGCCACCAGTGACCAGACAGGGGACGGCTACACCTTC
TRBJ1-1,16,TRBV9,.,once,CASSVDPGRENTEAFF,TGTGCCAGCAGCGTAGATCCGGGACGCGAGAACACTGAAGCTTTCTTT
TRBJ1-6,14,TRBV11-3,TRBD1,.,CASSPTGVNSPLHF,TGTGCCAGCAGTCCGACAGGGGTTAATTCACCCCTCCACTTT
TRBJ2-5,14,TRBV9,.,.,CASSEKWGRETQYF,TGTGCCAGCAGCGAGAAATGGGGTCGGGAGACCCAGTACTTC
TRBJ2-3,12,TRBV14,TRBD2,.,CATSTSPDTQYF,TGTGCCACCTCGACTAGCCCAGATACGCAGTATTTT
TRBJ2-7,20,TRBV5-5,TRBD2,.,CASSPYKGLAGSILSYEQYF,TGTGCCAGCAGCCCTTACAAGGGACTAGCGGGATCCATCCTCTCCTACGAGCAGTACTTC
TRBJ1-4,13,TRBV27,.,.,CASSFRGNEKLFF,TGTGCCAGCAGTTTCAGGGGTAATGAAAAACTGTTTTTT
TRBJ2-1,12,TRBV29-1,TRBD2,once,CSVMAGVFEQFF,TGCAGCGTTATGGCGGGAGTATTTGAGCAGTTCTTC
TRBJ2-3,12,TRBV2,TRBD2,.,CASDWGGDTQYF,TGTGCCAGCGACTGGGGAGGGGATACGCAGTATTTT
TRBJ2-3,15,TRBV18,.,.,CASSPPGVLPDTQYF,TGTGCCAGCTCACCACCAGGGGTTCTTCCAGATACGCAGTATTTT
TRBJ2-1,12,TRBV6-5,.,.,CASRKGTGGVFF,TGTGCCAGCAGAAAGGGGACGGGTGGGGTGTTCTTC
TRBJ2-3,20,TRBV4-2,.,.,CASSQESGSLGEAPTDTQYF,TGTGCCAGCAGCCAAGAGTCCGGGTCGTTGGGGGAGGCTCCCACAGATACGCAGTATTTT
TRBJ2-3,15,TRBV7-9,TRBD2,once,CASSSLAGVWDTQYF,TGTGCCAGCAGCTCGCTCGCGGGAGTTTGGGATACGCAGTATTTT
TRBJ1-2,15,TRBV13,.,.,CASSSRLNRGYGYTF,TGTGCCAGCAGCTCCCGCCTTAATCGTGGCTATGGCTACACCTTC
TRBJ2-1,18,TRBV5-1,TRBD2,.,CASRLTSGSLRSYNEQFF,TGCGCCAGCAGACTCACTAGCGGGAGTCTCAGGTCCTACAATGAGCAGTTCTTC
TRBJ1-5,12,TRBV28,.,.,CASSLTAQPQHF,TGTGCCAGCAGTTTGACGGCTCAGCCCCAGCATTTT
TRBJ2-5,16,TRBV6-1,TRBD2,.,CASSDPSGTLQETQYF,TGTGCCAGCAGTGACCCTAGCGGGACGCTCCAAGAGACCCAGTACTTC
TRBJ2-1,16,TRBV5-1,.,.,CASSLVRRGFNNEQFF,TGCGCCAGCAGCTTGGTCAGAAGGGGATTCAACAATGAGCAGTTCTTC
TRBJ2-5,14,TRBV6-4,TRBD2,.,CASSELAGQETQYF,TGTGCCAGCAGTGAACTAGCGGGGCAAGAGACCCAGTACTTC
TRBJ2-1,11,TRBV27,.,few,CASNRGNEQFF,TGTGCCAGCAATCGGGGGAATGAGCAGTTCTTC
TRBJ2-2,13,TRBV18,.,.,CASSPDRTGELFF,TGTGCCAGCTCACCAGACAGGACCGGGGAGCTGTTTTTT
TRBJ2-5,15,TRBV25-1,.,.,CASSAAERAQETQYF,TGTGCCAGCAGCGCGGCGGAACGGGCACAAGAGACCCAGTACTTC
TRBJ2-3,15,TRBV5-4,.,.,CASSPPELAVDTQYF,TGTGCCAGCAGCCCACCCGAATTAGCGGTAGATACGCAGTATTTT
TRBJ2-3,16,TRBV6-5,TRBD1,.,CASSSDRGRGTDTQYF,TGTGCCAGCAGTTCAGACAGGGGGCGGGGCACAGATACGCAGTATTTT
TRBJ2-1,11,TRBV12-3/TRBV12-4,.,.,CASSSSNEQFF,TGTGCCAGCAGTTCGAGCAATGAGCAGTTCTTC
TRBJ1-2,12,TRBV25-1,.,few,CASSYTGYGYTF,TGTGCCAGCAGCTATACAGGGTATGGCTACACCTTC
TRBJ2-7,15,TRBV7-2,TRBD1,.,CASSSPRDSSYEQYF,TGTGCCAGCAGCTCCCCCCGGGACAGCTCCTACGAGCAGTACTTC
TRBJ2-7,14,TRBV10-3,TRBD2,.,CAIREGLAGAEQYF,TGTGCCATCAGGGAAGGACTAGCGGGAGCCGAGCAGTACTTC
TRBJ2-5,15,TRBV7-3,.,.,CASSLTGDWVETQYF,TGTGCCAGCAGCTTGACAGGTGATTGGGTTGAGACCCAGTACTTC
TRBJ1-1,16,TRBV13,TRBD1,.,CASSLAGDRGHTEAFF,TGTGCCAGCAGCTTAGCGGGGGACAGGGGGCACACTGAAGCTTTCTTT
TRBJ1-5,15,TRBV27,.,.,CASRRAANSNQPQHF,TGTGCCAGCAGGAGGGCAGCAAATAGCAATCAGCCCCAGCATTTT
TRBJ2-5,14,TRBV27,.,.,CASSFLGGQETQYF,TGTGCCAGCAGTTTTCTCGGGGGCCAAGAGACCCAGTACTTC
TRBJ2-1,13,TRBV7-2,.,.,CASSLVSRDEQFF,TGTGCCAGCAGCTTAGTTAGTCGGGATGAGCAGTTCTTC
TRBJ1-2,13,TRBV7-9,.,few,CASSLGQGGGYTF,TGTGCCAGCAGCCTCGGACAAGGTGGTGGCTACACCTTC
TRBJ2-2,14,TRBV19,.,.,CASSIGGGRGELFF,TGTGCCAGTAGTATAGGTGGGGGCCGCGGGGAGCTGTTTTTT
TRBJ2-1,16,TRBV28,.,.,CASSSPATSSYNEQFF,TGTGCCAGCAGTTCCCCCGCCACCAGCTCCTACAATGAGCAGTTCTTC
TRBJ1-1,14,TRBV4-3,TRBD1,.,CASSRGTGITEAFF,TGCGCCAGCAGCCGAGGGACAGGGATCACTGAAGCTTTCTTT
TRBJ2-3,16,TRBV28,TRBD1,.,CASSGNRGRGTDTQYF,TGTGCCAGCAGTGGAAACAGGGGGCGAGGCACAGATACGCAGTATTTT
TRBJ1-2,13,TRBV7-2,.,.,CASSPDNNYGYTF,TGTGCCAGCAGCCCGGACAATAACTATGGCTACACCTTC
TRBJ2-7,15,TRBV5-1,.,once,CASSLGRAADYEQYF,TGCGCCAGCAGCTTGGGGAGGGCCGCGGATTACGAGCAGTACTTC
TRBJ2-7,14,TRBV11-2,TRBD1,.,CASSLGRGWYEQYF,TGTGCCAGCAGCTTAGGCAGGGGGTGGTACGAGCAGTACTTC
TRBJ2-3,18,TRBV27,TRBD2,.,CASSLLPGLADYTDTQYF,TGTGCCAGCAGTCTGCTACCGGGACTAGCGGACTACACAGATACGCAGTATTTT
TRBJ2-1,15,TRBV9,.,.,CASSITGTTYNEQFF,TGTGCCAGCAGCATAACCGGGACGACCTACAATGAGCAGTTCTTC
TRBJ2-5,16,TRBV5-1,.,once,CASSRGDPLPQETQYF,TGCGCCAGCAGCAGGGGGGACCCCCTCCCTCAAGAGACCCAGTACTTC
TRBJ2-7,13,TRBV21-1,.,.,CASSMGHPYEQYF,TGTGCCAGCAGCATGGGACACCCCTACGAGCAGTACTTC
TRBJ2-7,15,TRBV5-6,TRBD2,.,CASSFRGGVSYEQYF,TGTGCCAGCAGCTTCCGGGGGGGAGTCTCCTACGAGCAGTACTTC
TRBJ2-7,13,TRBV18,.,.,CASSPPSRGEQYF,TGTGCCAGCTCACCACCGTCCAGGGGTGAGCAGTACTTC
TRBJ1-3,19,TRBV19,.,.,CASSIGVAGDLFSGNTIYF,TGTGCCAGTAGTATAGGTGTGGCAGGCGATCTCTTCTCTGGAAACACCATATATTTT
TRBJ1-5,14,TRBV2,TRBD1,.,CASEDRGINQPQHF,TGTGCCAGCGAGGACAGGGGCATCAATCAGCCCCAGCATTTT
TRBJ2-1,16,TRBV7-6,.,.,CASSPRGPGTYNEQFF,TGTGCCAGCAGCCCCCGCGGCCCGGGGACCTACAATGAGCAGTTCTTC